This T cell receptor beta chain is from a study of T cells in women clearing cervical HPV infection. Looking at the study overall: Women with histologically confirmed HPV16-related CIN3 or worse, 2 with invasive cancer, served as cases. Controls were women whose single incident HPV16 infection cleared within 12 months without precancer or cancer. General study results and limits: CIN3+ cases had significantly higher TCR repertoire richness than controls, but evenness did not differ. Each sample's T-cell count was unknown, possibly confounding richness.

As for this clone: Its antigen is not known. The missing CDR3 end, 3 residues past where the read stops, is filled in from the germline J gene.

With V trimmed by 3 bases and J by 5 bases, 7 bases remained unmatched. Germline CDR1 reads SGHRS; CDR2 reads YFSETQ. CDR3 length: 16 residues. Method: immunoSEQ multiplex PCR; TCRdb's copy keeps in-frame clones and lacks some. In all, the sample yields 25,000 to 35,000 clones. This sequence was found in a woman between 18 and 70 years old with a cervical HPV16 infection that either progressed to CIN3+ or cleared (not recorded which). The genes are TRBV5-1 and TRBJ2-1, with 11 bases identical to TRBD2. The source material was blood buffy coat. CDR3 DNA (partial): TGCGCCAGCAGCTACACTAGCGGGGGAACCAACAATGAG. Its protein product is CASSYTSGGTNNE. The whole CDR3 protein reads CASSYTSGGTNNEQFF.